The next 31 T cell receptor beta chains were all read from a single sample in a study of regulatory T cells in long-lasting Graves disease. Assembly of TCR beta libraries relied on iRepertoire HTBI primers together with Arm-PCR of CDR3 regions. A single record per CDR3 protein comes from TCRdb applying MiXCR to the multiplex PCR reads. The sample holds about 460,000 distinct CDR3 sequences, 22% seen once. Stated time point: persistent/refractory GD, antithyroid drugs over 5 years with positive TRAb. From PBMCs, RNA was extracted and then used to make the TCR library. This specimen was peripheral blood mononuclear cells (PBMCs), taken when the disease was refractory, from a patient treated with antithyroid drugs. These receptors were collected from a female donor with Graves disease.

This rearrangement joins TRBV5-1 to TRBJ2-5; perhaps TRBD2 as D (6 bases). The CDR3 spans 13 residues. Germline assignment: CDR1 SGHRS and CDR2 YFSETQ. The ends were cut back, 3 bases at V and 5 bases at J, with 11 bases in the middle. The CDR3 here is CASSWTRGETQYF. As DNA, the CDR3 is TGCGCCAGCAGCTGGACACGGGGGGAGACCCAGTACTTC.

DNA for the CDR3: TGTGCCAGCAGAGACTTCGACTCTGGGGCCAACGTCCTGACTTTC. Its protein product is CASRDFDSGANVLTF. The rearrangement joins TRBV6-2 or TRBV6-3 to TRBJ2-6; D not certain. This CDR3 spans 15 amino acids. In germline, CDR1 is MNHEY, CDR2 SVGEGT. Between the trimmed V and J ends, which lost 6 bases and 0 bases, there was a span of 9 bases.

This clonotype was seen only once. This likely comes from a read error, as the CDR3 has no conserved phenylalanine or tryptophan at its end. The V call is TRBV27, the J call TRBJ2-7, with TRBD1 matching 7 bases. The CDR3 covers 13 residues. Trimming at V came to 8 bases and at J to 1 base, leaving 5 bases not matched to a gene. Germline loops: CDR1 MNHEY, CDR2 SMNVEV (reference sequence). CDR3 nucleotide sequence: TGTGCCAGCTCACGACAGGGATCCTACGAGCAGTACTCC. Translating it yields CASSRQGSYEQYS.

The rearrangement links TRBV27 to TRBJ1-1; no clear D. V lost 5 bases to trimming and J lost 7 bases, with 20 bases between them. The germline gives CDR1 MNHEY, CDR2 SMNVEV (reference sequence). This CDR3 comprises 15 residues. CDR3 nucleotides: TGTGCCAGCAGTCCCCTCGGTCGGACTAAGAATGAAGCTTTCTTT. Translated: CASSPLGRTKNEAFF.

The rearrangement links TRBV27 to TRBJ2-2, with 7 bases fitting TRBD1. V dropped 10 bases and J dropped 0; count of bases not matched to a gene: 14. Germline values: CDR1 MNHEY, CDR2 SMNVEV (reference sequence). The CDR3 loop spans 17 amino acids. The CDR3 coding sequence is TGTGCCACCCTGCGGCCTGACAGGGCGACGAACACCGGGGAGCTGTTTTTT. Amino acids: CATLRPDRATNTGELFF.

This clonotype has ten or more counts. The V gene is TRBV12-3 or TRBV12-4, the J gene TRBJ1-1; perhaps TRBD1 as D (5 bases). Trimming stripped 6 bases from V and 1 base from J, with 18 bases between. CDR3 length equals 16 residues. The DNA of the CDR3 is TGTGCCAGCAGCCGAGGGTGGGGACTCACGAACACTGAAGCTTTCTTT. Encoded protein: CASSRGWGLTNTEAFF.

The V and J genes are TRBV28 and TRBJ1-5; 7 positions match TRBD1. CDR1 is MDHEN and CDR2 is SYDVKM in the germline V gene. The V and J ends lost 4 bases and 0 bases, in that order; junction bases with no gene match: 12. The CDR3 has 18 residues. The CDR3: CASSSINPGGLSNQPQHF. CDR3 in DNA: TGTGCCAGCAGTTCCATCAACCCAGGGGGTCTTAGCAATCAGCCCCAGCATTTT. The variable domain in full, completed from reference TRBV28 and TRBJ1-5, reads DVKVTQSSRYLVKRTGEKVFLECVQDMDHENMFWYRQDPGLGLRLIYFSYDVKMKEKGDIPEGYSVSREKKERFSLILESASTNQTSMYLCASSSINPGGLSNQPQHFGDGTRLSIL.

This chain uses TRBV6-2 or TRBV6-3 with TRBJ1-1; tentatively, D is TRBD1 (5 bases). Trimming took 0 bases from V and 3 from J, leaving 11 bases between them. CDR1 and CDR2 from the germline V gene are MNHEY and SVGEGT. CDR3 length equals 15 residues. The DNA of the CDR3 is TGTGCCAGCAGTTACTCGGTCAGGGCGGACACTGAAGCTTTCTTT. Protein sequence: CASSYSVRADTEAFF.

As to this clonotype: Compared with germline, one end of the junction differs, possibly owing to a read error. The chain couples TRBV6-2 or TRBV6-3 to TRBJ1-1, with D uncertain. This CDR3 region has 14 residues. Germline loops: CDR1 MNHEY, CDR2 SVGEGT. This chain's CDR3 is CACSEANENTEAFF. Written as DNA, the CDR3 is TGTGCCTGCAGTGAAGCGAATGAGAACACTGAAGCTTTCTTT.

V is TRBV7-2 and J is TRBJ2-1; D call uncertain. V shed 0 bases and J shed 2 bases, with 8 bases lying between them. The CDR3 is made up of 15 amino acids. Germline lookup yields CDR1 SGHTA and CDR2 FQGNSA. CDR3 sequence reads: CASSLASPAYNEQFF. The CDR3 nucleotides are TGTGCCAGCAGCTTAGCTTCCCCCGCCTACAATGAGCAGTTCTTC.

This chain uses TRBV7-2 with TRBJ2-4, with TRBD1 as a possible D gene (6 bases). Germline-derived CDR1 and CDR2 are SGHTA and FQGNSA. Trimming took 8 bases from V and 3 from J, leaving 23 bases between them. This CDR3 region has 17 residues. CDR3 residues: CASGGFGAAEVKNIQYF. CDR3 DNA: TGTGCCAGCGGGGGCTTCGGGGCGGCCGAGGTCAAAAACATTCAGTACTTC.

This clonotype was found many times. The rearrangement joins TRBV6-2 or TRBV6-3 to TRBJ1-5; D gene ambiguous. The length of the CDR3 is 13 residues. Germline loops: CDR1 MNHEY, CDR2 SVGEGT. Trimming pared 11 bases from V and 7 bases from J, leaving 18 bases between. The CDR3 DNA reads as TGTGCCGCTCAGAGCAGCGCTAGCCAGCCCCAGCATTTT. This codes for CAAQSSASQPQHF.

This chain connects TRBV7-3 to TRBJ2-2; 8 nucleotides align to TRBD2. V lost 1 base to trimming and J lost 2 bases; unmatched junction nucleotides: 6. The length of the CDR3 is 17 residues. The germline V gene encodes CDR1 SGHTA and CDR2 FQGTGA. The CDR3 nucleotides read TGTGCCAGCAGCTTAAGCCAAGCGGGAGTAAACACCGGGGAGCTGTTTTTT. Amino acid sequence: CASSLSQAGVNTGELFF. The entire variable domain, with the rest obtained from reference TRBV7-3 and TRBJ2-2, is as follows: GAGVSQTPSNKVTEKGKYVELRCDPISGHTALYWYRQSLGQGPEFLIYFQGTGAADDSGLPNDRFFAVRPEGSVSTLKIQRTERGDSAVYLCASSLSQAGVNTGELFFGEGSRLTVL.

This clonotype was seen repeatedly, ten times or more. This chain joins TRBV20-1 and TRBJ2-7; D may be TRBD2 (6 bases). Germline CDR1 is DFQATT and CDR2 is SNEGSKA (reference sequence). This CDR3 has 15 amino acids. The V gene lost 3 bases and the J gene lost 0 bases, with 15 bases spanning the gap. CDR3 protein: CSASPSGFSSYEQYF. CDR3 DNA: TGCAGTGCTAGCCCCAGCGGGTTTAGCTCCTACGAGCAGTACTTC.

This chain connects TRBV7-9 to TRBJ1-1; D might be TRBD1 (5 bases). The CDR3 loop spans 14 amino acids. Germline V gives CDR1 SEHNR, CDR2 FQNEAQ (reference sequence). The germline V and J ends were trimmed by 0 bases and 6 bases, with 11 bases remaining between them. The DNA of the CDR3 is TGTGCCAGCAGCTTAGCAGGGGTTAGGGCTGAAGCTTTCTTT. Its protein is CASSLAGVRAEAFF.

This clonotype was counted ten times or more. CDR3 nucleotide sequence: TGCAGCGTTGGAGGCAGTGGCTATGGCTACACCTTC. Amino acid sequence: CSVGGSGYGYTF. The chain joins TRBV29-1 to TRBJ1-2; D is unclear. The V end lost 4 bases, the J end lost 4 bases, and 10 bases lay between the germline ends. Germline V gene lookup returns CDR1 SQVTM and CDR2 ANQGSEA. The CDR3 covers 12 residues.

At least ten counts were recorded for this clonotype. The V gene is TRBV12-3 or TRBV12-4, the J gene TRBJ1-1; 7 positions agree with TRBD1. The CDR3 extends over 13 amino acids. The junction had 7 bases not matched to a gene; V was cut back by 5 bases and J by 7 bases. This CDR3 reads CASSTPGGREAFF. The CDR3 region has the DNA TGTGCCAGCAGTACGCCAGGGGGTCGTGAAGCTTTCTTT.

This clonotype has a count of ten or more. This rearrangement joins TRBV20-1 to TRBJ2-5; D ambiguous. Germline-derived CDR1 and CDR2 are DFQATT and SNEGSKA (reference sequence). CDR3 length: 11 amino acids. The V and J ends lost 3 bases and 2 bases respectively, with 4 bases between them. The CDR3 here is CSASTQETQYF. Here the CDR3 DNA reads TGCAGTGCTAGTACACAAGAGACCCAGTACTTC.

This clonotype appeared many times. This chain connects TRBV12-3 or TRBV12-4 to TRBJ1-1; D is perhaps TRBD1 (5 bases). V lost 5 bases, J lost 5 bases, and 12 bases lay in between. CDR3 size: 13 residues. The CDR3 region is CASSPRGRTEAFF. CDR3 sequence (DNA): TGTGCCAGCAGTCCTCGGGGGAGGACTGAAGCTTTCTTT.

Many counts were recorded for this clonotype. V gene TRBV28 combines with J gene TRBJ2-7; D unclear. From germline, CDR1 is MDHEN and CDR2 SYDVKM. V lost 4 bases and J lost 0, with 13 bases in between. This CDR3 has 15 residues. CDR3 in DNA: TGTGCCAGCAGTTCCGTGGGCGATAGCTCCTACGAGCAGTACTTC. Translation gives CASSSVGDSSYEQYF. Together with reference TRBV28 and TRBJ2-7, the CDR3 gives the full variable domain: DVKVTQSSRYLVKRTGEKVFLECVQDMDHENMFWYRQDPGLGLRLIYFSYDVKMKEKGDIPEGYSVSREKKERFSLILESASTNQTSMYLCASSSVGDSSYEQYFGPGTRLTVT.

J is TRBJ1-5 and V is TRBV20-1; D is perhaps TRBD1 (6 bases). The CDR3 runs 14 residues. The V and J ends lost 4 bases and 0 bases respectively, with 10 bases between them. Germline CDR1 reads DFQATT; CDR2 reads SNEGSKA (reference sequence). In DNA, the CDR3 is TGCAGTGCTATGACAGGAATTAGCAATCAGCCCCAGCATTTT. It specifies CSAMTGISNQPQHF.

This clonotype was counted ten times or more. The chain uses TRBV7-2 and TRBJ1-5; D not resolved. Germline values: CDR1 SGHTA, CDR2 FQGNSA. This CDR3 is built from 14 residues. V gave up 4 bases and J gave up 2 bases, with 9 bases separating them. Here the CDR3 DNA reads TGTGCCAGCAGCTCCGACGGCGGCAATCAGCCCCAGCATTTT. Translated, it gives CASSSDGGNQPQHF.

The sample holds a few counts of this clonotype. The chain recombines TRBV2 with TRBJ2-1, with D perhaps matching TRBD2 (6 bases). The V gene lost 8 bases and the J gene lost 0 bases, with 8 bases spanning the gap. The CDR3 has 13 residues. CDR1 SNHLY and CDR2 FYNNEI come from the germline V gene. The CDR3 sequence is CASAGSSYNEQFF. CDR3 DNA sequence: TGTGCCAGCGCGGGGAGCTCCTACAATGAGCAGTTCTTC.

This clonotype has at least ten counts. This sequence joins TRBV6-1 and TRBJ1-5; D remains unclear. The CDR3 totals 14 residues. V gave up 4 bases and J gave up 4 bases, with 11 bases separating them. Per germline, CDR1 MNHNS and CDR2 SASEGT. In nucleotides, the CDR3 is TGTGCCAGCAGTGGGGTGAGGAGTAATCAGCCCCAGCATTTT. As protein: CASSGVRSNQPQHF.

This clonotype was seen only a few times. This chain joins TRBV6-1 and TRBJ2-7, with 8 bases that match TRBD1. Germline V gene sequence: CDR1 MNHNS, CDR2 SASEGT. The V and J ends lost 6 bases and 2 bases, in that order; junction bases with no gene match: 9. This CDR3 comprises 15 residues. The CDR3 nucleotides are TGTGCCAGCAGCCAGGGGACAGGTGGGGCCTACGAGCAGTACTTC. This translates into CASSQGTGGAYEQYF.

The gene calls are TRBV20-1 and TRBJ2-5, with no clear D. V was clipped by 6 bases and J by 4 bases, with 21 bases between them. Germline V CDR1 and CDR2: DFQATT, SNEGSKA (reference sequence). The CDR3 extends over 15 amino acids. The CDR3 sequence: CSAHSVGPKGETQYF. The CDR3 coding sequence is TGCAGTGCCCATTCCGTGGGTCCTAAAGGAGAGACCCAGTACTTC.

This clonotype was seen only a few times. This chain connects TRBV10-3 to TRBJ2-7, with 12 nucleotides matching TRBD2. The CDR3 totals 13 residues. Looked up from germline, CDR1 is ENHRY and CDR2 is SYGVKD. The V gene end was trimmed by 7 bases and the J gene end by 6 bases; junction bases not matched to a gene: 4. CDR3 region: CAITPGLAGEQYF. The CDR3 DNA sequence: TGTGCCATCACCCCGGGACTAGCGGGCGAGCAGTACTTC.

In regard to this clonotype: A much larger clone differs by one base, so this may be a read error. The J gene is TRBJ1-1, the V gene TRBV12-3 or TRBV12-4; D is perhaps TRBD1 (5 bases). The CDR3 is 17 amino acids. V was cut by 4 bases and J by 1 base, with 19 bases left in between. CDR3 residues: CASSYGGEIQRNTEAFF. In DNA form, the CDR3 reads TGTGCCAGCAGTTACGGGGGGGAGATTCAGAGGAACACTGAAGCTTTCTTT.

J is TRBJ1-6 and V is TRBV12-3 or TRBV12-4; D perhaps matches TRBD1 (6 bases). This CDR3 is built from 14 residues. V dropped 6 bases and J dropped 9 bases, with 15 bases sitting between them. CDR3: CASSEGVTSSPLHF. The CDR3 DNA is TGTGCCAGCAGCGAGGGGGTGACAAGTTCACCCCTCCACTTT.

This clonotype was observed at least ten times. The V call is TRBV19, the J call TRBJ1-1; D call uncertain. CDR1 is LNHDA, CDR2 SQIVND, per germline (reference sequence). V shed 6 bases and J shed 3 bases, with 11 bases lying between them. The CDR3 consists of 13 residues. CDR3 nucleotides: TGTGCCAGTAGGCAGGATGCGGACACTGAAGCTTTCTTT. As protein: CASRQDADTEAFF.

This clonotype turned up a few times. The rearrangement uses TRBV5-1 and TRBJ1-6; D is unresolved. The CDR3 extends over 15 amino acids. Germline lookup yields CDR1 SGHRS and CDR2 YFSETQ. Trimming left V 0 bases short and J 10 bases short, with 14 bases between. The CDR3 DNA reads as TGCGCCAGCAGCTTGGGCGGGGTGGGGTACTCACCCCTCCACTTT. Translated, it gives CASSLGGVGYSPLHF. The full variable domain, completed using reference TRBV5-1 and TRBJ1-6, is KAGVTQTPRYLIKTRGQQVTLSCSPISGHRSVSWYQQTPGQGLQFLFEYFSETQRNKGNFPGRFSGRQFSNSRSEMNVSTLELGDSALYLCASSLGGVGYSPLHFGNGTRLTVT.